The clone carrying this TCR beta chain was counted once. The sample originates from a study of tumor-infiltrating lymphocytes in primary liver carcinoma. The approximately 17-32 mg bulk tissue piece was not sorted before simultaneous RNA and DNA extraction. Trimming stripped 0 bases from V and 5 bases from J, with 10 bases between. Germline values: CDR1 MGHRA, CDR2 YSYEKL. This CDR3 is built from 14 residues. TCR beta cDNA was made from 450 to 550 ng total RNA with a constant-region primer. The TCR beta library was amplified through three nested multiplex PCR rounds in a modified ARM-PCR procedure. Rounds one and two of PCR, each of around 11 cycles, were primed with TRBV1-TRBV30 forward primers and a C-beta reverse primer. TCRdb called the multiplex PCR reads again in MiXCR, with one record for every CDR3 protein. The sample records about 74,000 distinct CDR3 sequences, 55% to 75% being singletons.

Material for sequencing was liver tumor tissue from sampling region 4. The subset here: tumor region T4, right-lateral pole. The receptor was derived from a man in his forties or fifties with primary liver carcinoma and hepatitis B virus infection. This sequence joins TRBV4-1 and TRBJ2-5; D is unclear. CDR3 DNA sequence: TGCGCCAGCAGCCAAGATATGCAAGTGGAGACCCAGTACTTC. Amino acid sequence: CASSQDMQVETQYF.